The 14 T cell receptor beta chains given below trace back to one sample, sequenced in a study of blood T cell repertoires in COVID-19. Assay: immunoSEQ multiplex PCR; the TCRdb copy retains only in-frame clones and omits some. The repertoire holds some 97,000 clones, with roughly 92% as singletons. Sequencing input: peripheral blood. These receptors were obtained from a man aged 65 to 79 with acute or convalescent COVID-19.

V usage is TRBV10-3 and J usage is TRBJ2-4, with a possible D match to TRBD2 (6 bases). CDR3 length: 13 residues. Per germline, CDR1 ENHRY and CDR2 SYGVKD. Trimming took 11 bases from V and 2 from J, leaving 13 bases between them. The CDR3, as DNA: TGTGCCTCCATGGGGGGACCCAAAAACATTCAGTACTTC. Translating gives CASMGGPKNIQYF.

This clone has a single count. The genes are TRBV3-1 (or the pseudogene TRBV3-2) and TRBJ1-6; D ambiguous. There are 14 residues in the CDR3. Trimming stripped 1 base from V and 7 bases from J, with 8 bases between. Germline CDR1 LGHDT, CDR2 YNNKEL (reference sequence). CDR3 region: CASSQAGPNSPLHF. CDR3 in DNA: TGTGCCAGCAGCCAAGCTGGGCCAAATTCACCCCTCCACTTT.

The rearrangement uses TRBV5-1 and TRBJ1-6, with TRBD1 as a possible D gene (5 bases). V gave up 7 bases and J gave up 0 bases, with 11 bases separating them. The CDR3 consists of 15 residues. Germline CDR1 reads SGHRS; CDR2 reads YFSETQ. The CDR3 DNA reads TGCGCCAGCCAGGAGGGGAGCTCCTATAATTCACCCCTCCACTTT. Translation: CASQEGSSYNSPLHF.

The genes are TRBV7-9 and TRBJ2-5; D may be TRBD2 (5 bases). The CDR3 totals 14 residues. Between the trimmed V and J ends, which lost 6 bases and 3 bases, there was a span of 14 bases. Germline V gene lookup returns CDR1 SEHNR and CDR2 FQNEAQ (reference sequence). CDR3 bases: TGTGCCAGCAGTCGGCGGACTCGTGAAGAGACCCAGTACTTC. Translated, it gives CASSRRTREETQYF.

The chain has TRBV19 and TRBJ1-2; perhaps TRBD1 as D (5 bases). In germline, CDR1 is LNHDA, CDR2 SQIVND (reference sequence). With 4 bases removed from V and 0 bases from J, the gap between germline ends came to 12 bases. There are 15 residues in the CDR3. The CDR3 DNA reads as TGTGCCAGTAGTACCGACGACAGATCTAACTATGGCTACACCTTC. Translated: CASSTDDRSNYGYTF.

The chain couples TRBV3-1 (or the pseudogene TRBV3-2) to TRBJ1-6, with a tentative D call TRBD1 (5 bases). CDR3 size: 17 residues. Germline V gene sequence: CDR1 LGHDT, CDR2 YNNKEL (reference sequence). V was shortened by 0 bases and J by 8 bases, with 17 bases between the two germline ends. CDR3: CASSQDLGPGGYSPLHF. The CDR3, as DNA: TGTGCCAGCAGCCAAGATCTGGGACCCGGGGGGTATTCACCCCTCCACTTT.

CDR3 amino acids: CASSDQRNYGYTF. Written as DNA, the CDR3 is TGTGCCAGCAGCGATCAGCGCAACTATGGCTACACCTTC. This chain uses TRBV7-2 with TRBJ1-2; D is unclear. Between the trimmed V and J ends, which lost 5 bases and 2 bases, there was a span of 9 bases. This CDR3 is 13 amino acids long. Per germline, CDR1 SGHTA and CDR2 FQGNSA.

The CDR3: CATSSDRFAGYTF. As DNA, the CDR3 is TGTGCCACCAGCAGCGACAGGTTCGCTGGCTACACCTTC. The rearrangement links TRBV15 to TRBJ1-2; TRBD1 is a possible D gene (6 bases). Between the trimmed V and J ends, which lost 3 bases and 7 bases, there was a span of 12 bases. This CDR3 comprises 13 residues. Germline lookup yields CDR1 LNHNV and CDR2 YYDKDF (reference sequence). The variable domain in full, completed from reference TRBV15 and TRBJ1-2, reads DAMVIQNPRYQVTQFGKPVTLSCSQTLNHNVMYWYQQKSSQAPKLLFHYYDKDFNNEADTPDNFQSRRPNTSFCFLDIRSPGLGDTAMYLCATSSDRFAGYTFGSGTRLTVV.

The rearrangement uses TRBV18 and TRBJ1-6; possible D gene TRBD1, 5 bases. With 3 bases removed from V and 6 bases from J, the gap between germline ends came to 9 bases. The CDR3 is 14 amino acids. Germline assignment: CDR1 KGHSH and CDR2 LQKENI. The CDR3 DNA is TGTGCCAGCTCACCTGACAGAACTAATTCACCCCTCCACTTT. Translation gives CASSPDRTNSPLHF.

This clone was detected only once. This sequence joins TRBV6-5 and TRBJ1-1; D is ambiguous. The germline gives CDR1 MNHEY, CDR2 SVGAGI. V was cut by 6 bases and J by 5 bases, with 13 bases left in between. This CDR3 comprises 13 residues. The chain's CDR3 is CASSPGLRTEAFF. The DNA of the CDR3 is TGTGCCAGCAGCCCGGGTCTTAGGACTGAAGCTTTCTTT.

The chain links TRBV7-9 to TRBJ2-5; possible D gene TRBD1, 6 bases. The V gene lost 5 bases and the J gene lost 5 bases, with 18 bases spanning the gap. In germline, CDR1 is SEHNR, CDR2 FQNEAQ (reference sequence). There are 15 residues in the CDR3. CDR3 in amino acids: CASSPPGQEEETQYF. In nucleotides, the CDR3 is TGTGCCAGCAGCCCCCCGGGACAAGAAGAGGAGACCCAGTACTTC.

The chain employs TRBV4-2 and TRBJ2-3; D might be TRBD2 (5 bases). Germline V gene sequence: CDR1 LGHNA, CDR2 YNFKEQ. Trimming cost V 1 base and J 4 bases, with 12 bases left between them. CDR3 length: 15 residues. The CDR3 spells CASSQGTRSPDTQYF. CDR3 DNA: TGTGCCAGCAGCCAAGGAACTAGATCTCCAGATACGCAGTATTTT.

The chain carries TRBV7-6 and TRBJ1-4, with TRBD1 identical over 7 bases. Germline V CDR1 and CDR2: SGHVS, FNYEAQ. The CDR3 is 16 residues long. Trimming took 4 bases from V and 5 from J; bases not matched to a gene: 10. The CDR3 bases are TGTGCCAGCAGCTCACAGGGGATCCAACGGAATGAAAAACTGTTTTTT. Protein product: CASSSQGIQRNEKLFF.

The chain has TRBV10-3 and TRBJ2-7; D is unresolved. The CDR3 consists of 13 residues. The V end was cut by 3 bases, the J end by 2 bases, with 8 bases between. Germline-derived CDR1 and CDR2 are ENHRY and SYGVKD. Here the CDR3 DNA reads TGTGCCATCAGTGATCAGGCGCCCTACGAGCAGTACTTC. Its translation: CAISDQAPYEQYF.